Presented here are 15 T cell receptor beta chains from one specimen sequenced in a study of CD8+CD57+ T cells in acquired aplastic anemia. Genomic DNA acted as the template from which TCR beta VDJ combination and CDR3 sequence profiling were carried out. Via MiXCR, TCRdb re-called the reads, giving one row per CDR3 protein. The sample contains 150,000 or so distinct CDR3 sequences, 63% of which appear only once. The source material was sorted CD4+, CD8+, or CD8+CD57+ T cells (not recorded which) from PBMCs. These receptors came from a human donor in good health.

Notes on this clonotype: At one end, the junction sequence differs from germline, possibly due to a read error. The chain joins TRBV4-1 to TRBJ2-2, with 9 nucleotides matching TRBD1. The CDR3 covers 18 residues. Germline V gives CDR1 MGHRA, CDR2 YSYEKL. DNA for the CDR3: TGCGCCGGCAGCCAACTCCCCGGACAGGGGCCAAACACCGGGGAGCTGTTTTTT. It specifies CAGSQLPGQGPNTGELFF.

This sequence joins TRBV7-3 and TRBJ2-6; D unresolved. Germline V gene sequence: CDR1 SGHTA, CDR2 FQGTGA. V lost 8 bases and J lost 4, with 12 bases in between. The CDR3 is made up of 14 amino acids. The CDR3 DNA reads TGTGCCAGCGTATTAGGGTGGGGGGCCAACGTCCTGACTTTC. It specifies CASVLGWGANVLTF.

This clonotype was detected a few times. The rearrangement joins TRBV24-1 to TRBJ2-1, with unresolved D. V gave up 1 base and J gave up 4 bases, with 4 bases separating them. From germline, CDR1 is KGHDR and CDR2 SFDVKD. This CDR3 spans 13 amino acids. CDR3 residues: CATSDFGYNEQFF. In DNA, the CDR3 is TGTGCCACCAGTGATTTTGGGTACAATGAGCAGTTCTTC.

A single count supports this clonotype. V and J are TRBV5-1 and TRBJ1-1; 8 nucleotides agree with TRBD1. The J segment lost 3 bases and the V segment lost 7 bases, leaving 2 bases of the junction unmatched. CDR1 and CDR2 from the germline V gene are SGHRS and YFSETQ. The CDR3 runs 12 residues. CDR3 in amino acids: CASATGDTEAFF. For the CDR3, the DNA is TGCGCCAGCGCGACAGGGGACACTGAAGCTTTCTTT. Complete variable domain (other parts from reference TRBV5-1 and TRBJ1-1): KAGVTQTPRYLIKTRGQQVTLSCSPISGHRSVSWYQQTPGQGLQFLFEYFSETQRNKGNFPGRFSGRQFSNSRSEMNVSTLELGDSALYLCASATGDTEAFFGQGTRLTVV.

This clonotype came up a few times. V gene TRBV12-3 or TRBV12-4 combines with J gene TRBJ2-7, with TRBD2 as a possible D gene (5 bases). With 4 bases removed from V and 3 bases from J, the gap between germline ends came to 22 bases. This CDR3 has 17 residues. The CDR3 bases are TGTGCCAGCAGTTCCCCTCAGGTGAGGCTCGGGGTCTACGAGCAGTACTTC. It encodes CASSSPQVRLGVYEQYF.

The chain has TRBV9 and TRBJ1-5, with D hard to call. The CDR3 sequence is 13 residues long. Per germline, CDR1 SGDLS and CDR2 YYNGEE. V was pared by 0 bases and J by 3 bases, with 4 bases between. This CDR3 is CASSVGANQPQHF. The CDR3 coding sequence is TGTGCCAGCAGCGTAGGGGCCAATCAGCCCCAGCATTTT.

This clonotype has a count of ten or more. The genes are TRBV9 and TRBJ1-6, with 8 nucleotides matching TRBD1. V lost 4 bases, J lost 10 bases, and 7 bases stayed unmatched. The germline CDR1 and CDR2 sequences are SGDLS and YYNGEE. The CDR3 length is 14 residues. CDR3 sequence: CASSSAGGASPLHF. CDR3 sequence (DNA): TGTGCCAGCAGCAGTGCAGGGGGCGCCTCACCCCTCCACTTT.

This clonotype was picked up a small number of times. The V call is TRBV20-1, the J call TRBJ2-3; the D gene is possibly TRBD2 (6 bases). Trimming took off 5 bases at V and 3 bases at J, with 15 bases between the two ends. Germline CDR1 is DFQATT and CDR2 is SNEGSKA (reference sequence). The CDR3 extends over 14 amino acids. CDR3 loop: CSAGPGTLTDTQYF. For the CDR3, the DNA is TGCAGTGCTGGACCAGGGACTTTGACAGATACGCAGTATTTT.

This clonotype showed up just a few times. This chain connects TRBV20-1 to TRBJ1-1; D is uncertain. V was cut by 0 bases and J by 5 bases, with 4 bases left in between. The CDR3 consists of 11 residues. CDR1 DFQATT and CDR2 SNEGSKA come from the germline V gene (reference sequence). CDR3 DNA: TGCAGTGCTAGAGATCAAACTGAAGCTTTCTTT. Amino acids: CSARDQTEAFF.

This sequence joins TRBV7-2 and TRBJ2-2; D unclear. Germline CDR1 reads SGHTA; CDR2 reads FQGNSA. The CDR3 is 11 amino acids. Between the trimmed V and J ends, which lost 6 bases and 6 bases, there was a span of 5 bases. Here the CDR3 reads CASRDAGELFF. CDR3 coding DNA: TGTGCCAGCAGGGACGCCGGGGAGCTGTTTTTT.

The J gene is TRBJ2-3, the V gene TRBV12-3 or TRBV12-4, with 9 bases fitting TRBD2. V lost 1 base and J lost 1; bases outside the gene matches: 3. The CDR3 has 16 residues. The CDR3 nucleotides are TGTGCCAGCAGTTTAGGGCCTAGCGGGGGCACAGATACGCAGTATTTT. The encoded protein is CASSLGPSGGTDTQYF.

Concerning this clonotype itself: Since the CDR3 does not end with the conserved phenylalanine or tryptophan, this likely comes from a read error. This sequence joins TRBV5-6 and TRBJ2-7; D remains unclear. The germline V and J ends were trimmed by 2 bases and 6 bases, with 9 bases remaining between them. CDR1 is SGHDT, CDR2 YYEEEE, per germline. The CDR3 consists of 12 residues. CDR3 DNA sequence: TGTGCCAGCAGCTTAGATGGGTTCGAGCAGTACCTC. As protein: CASSLDGFEQYL.

This clonotype was seen at least ten times. The chain uses TRBV9 and TRBJ2-7; 11 nucleotides agree with TRBD2. J lost 3 bases, V lost 3 bases, and 5 bases had no gene match. The CDR3 loop spans 15 amino acids. Looked up from germline, CDR1 is SGDLS and CDR2 is YYNGEE. The CDR3 is CASSEGLAEVYEQYF. The CDR3 nucleotides read TGTGCCAGCAGCGAGGGACTAGCGGAAGTCTACGAGCAGTACTTC. The whole variable domain, remainder taken from reference TRBV9 and TRBJ2-7, is DSGVTQTPKHLITATGQRVTLRCSPRSGDLSVYWYQQSLDQGLQFLIQYYNGEERAKGNILERFSAQQFPDLHSELNLSSLELGDSALYFCASSEGLAEVYEQYFGPGTRLTVT.

This clonotype is a singleton in its sample. The chain carries TRBV2 and TRBJ1-1; possibly TRBD1 for D (6 bases). V shed 6 bases and J shed 4 bases, with 21 bases lying between them. CDR1 SNHLY and CDR2 FYNNEI come from the germline V gene. The CDR3 has 16 residues. This chain's CDR3 is CASSPRVGGASTEAFF. The CDR3 nucleotides read TGTGCCAGCAGCCCCCGGGTGGGGGGCGCGAGCACTGAAGCTTTCTTT.

V usage is TRBV19 and J usage is TRBJ2-7; D is ambiguous. The CDR3 has 13 amino acids. The germline V and J ends were trimmed by 3 bases and 3 bases, with 9 bases remaining between them. CDR1 LNHDA and CDR2 SQIVND come from the germline V gene (reference sequence). The CDR3 loop reads CASSITWGYEQYF. The DNA for the CDR3 is TGTGCCAGTAGTATCACCTGGGGCTACGAGCAGTACTTC.